The 9 T cell receptor beta chains reported below all come from one sample, sequenced in a study of CD8+ T cells in alopecia areata. cDNA prepared by RNA extraction and subsequent reverse transcription served as the template for sequencing. The data were produced by immunoSEQ multiplex PCR, yet TCRdb's version contains in-frame clones alone and is incomplete. Altogether some 110,000 clones were found in the sample, and no singletons occur. The material sequenced was lesional skin. The receptors were gathered from a C3H/HeJ mouse with alopecia areata. The mice in this strain carry MHC haplotype H2-k.

Comments on this clone: The gene names here belong to mouse. The read ends 4 residues early relative to the CDR3; the germline J gene fills the gap. This chain uses TRBV13-1 with TRBJ1-1; 8 nucleotides agree with TRBD1. The CDR3 is 13 residues long. Losses at the gene ends were 4 bases for V and 4 bases for J; bases not matched to a gene: 3. Germline CDR1 reads NSHNY; CDR2 reads SYGAGN. The covered CDR3 bases are TGTGCCAGCAGTCAGGGGGCGATCACA. This encodes CASSQGAIT. The full CDR3 protein reads CASSQGAITEVFF.

To note about this clone: Gene names and germline match the mouse. The read ends 4 residues early relative to the CDR3; the germline J gene fills the gap. The chain is built from TRBV1 and TRBJ1-4, with unresolved D. V was cut by 2 bases and J by 6 bases, with 7 bases left in between. The germline gives CDR1 NSQYPW, CDR2 LRSPGD (reference sequence). There are 13 residues in the CDR3. The CDR3 bases that were read are TGCACCTGCAGTGCAAGACACGACGAA. Encoded protein: CTCSARHDE. Given in full, the CDR3 is CTCSARHDERLFF.

This clone showed up many times. Mouse gene names apply. The CDR3 end lies 4 residues beyond the end of the read and is filled in from the germline J gene. The chain is built from TRBV13-3 and TRBJ2-5; 12 bases are shared with TRBD2. The V segment lost 4 bases and the J segment 2 bases; nucleotides outside the gene matches: 5. Germline V gene lookup returns CDR1 NNHDY and CDR2 SYVADS. The CDR3 sequence is 16 residues long. The sequenced CDR3 bases are TGTGCCAGCAGTCTCGGACTGGGGGGGATCCAAGAC. It translates to CASSLGLGGIQD. The whole CDR3 is CASSLGLGGIQDTQYF.

Comment on this clone: Germline and genes here are mouse. From the germline J gene comes the end of the CDR3, since the read stops 4 residues before it. The chain employs TRBV19 and TRBJ1-1; possible D gene TRBD1, 5 bases. V lost 2 bases and J lost 1, with 9 bases in between. The germline V gene has CDR1 FNHDT and CDR2 SITEND (reference sequence). CDR3 length: 14 amino acids. The covered CDR3 bases are TGTGCCAGCAGTATCGATACAGGGAACACA. It translates to CASSIDTGNT. The whole CDR3 sequence reads CASSIDTGNTEVFF.

This clone was seen a handful of times. Gene names follow the mouse nomenclature. The read falls 4 residues short of the CDR3 end, and the missing part is taken from the germline J gene. The chain recombines TRBV13-1 with TRBJ2-7; D is possibly TRBD2 (6 bases). Germline lookup yields CDR1 NSHNY and CDR2 SYGAGN. This CDR3 spans 14 amino acids. CDR3 sequence reads: CASSDPLGNYEQYF. Partial CDR3 DNA: TGTGCCAGCAGTGATCCCCTGGGGAATTAT.

As concerns this clone: Gene names and germline match the mouse. The read ends 4 residues before the CDR3 terminus; that terminus is restored from the germline J gene. V gene TRBV13-3 combines with J gene TRBJ2-7; perhaps TRBD1 as D (6 bases). The germline CDR1 and CDR2 sequences are NNHDY and SYVADS. The CDR3 runs 16 residues. Between the trimmed V and J ends, which lost 1 base and 3 bases, there was a span of 17 bases. The CDR3 here is CASSDKSGTTFYEQYF. The covered CDR3 bases are TGTGCCAGCAGTGATAAGTCCGGGACAACATTCTAT.

With regard to this clone: At residue 11, the TCRdb amino acid sequence and the translated nucleotide sequence differ, so the protein here is the DNA translation. All gene names here are mouse names. CDR3 residues: CASGPLGSGNTLYF. Partial CDR3 DNA: TGTGCCAGCGGCCCCCTGGGATCTGGAAATACG. The V gene is TRBV13-2, the J gene TRBJ1-3; D unclear. The DNA ends 3 residues before the CDR3 does, and the rest of the CDR3 is filled in from the germline J gene. The CDR3 is 14 amino acids. V lost 5 bases and J lost 1, with 10 bases in between. Per the germline V gene, CDR1 is NNHNN and CDR2 is SYGAGS (reference sequence).

Worth noting for this clone: Gene names denote mouse genes. The DNA ends 4 residues before the CDR3 does, and the rest of the CDR3 is filled in from the germline J gene. The chain is built from TRBV13-2 and TRBJ1-1; possible D gene TRBD1, 6 bases. The CDR3 is made up of 12 amino acids. The V gene lost 5 bases and the J gene lost 3 bases, with 8 bases spanning the gap. Germline loops: CDR1 NNHNN, CDR2 SYGAGS (reference sequence). The part of the CDR3 DNA that was read is TGTGCCAGCGGGGGACAACACACA. It is translated as CASGGQHT. The entire CDR3 protein reads CASGGQHTEVFF.

This clone was seen more than once but under ten times. Gene names are mouse gene names. The read ends 4 residues before the CDR3 terminus; that terminus is restored from the germline J gene. The chain combines TRBV13-3 with TRBJ2-1, with 8 bases fitting TRBD2. From germline, CDR1 is NNHDY and CDR2 SYVADS. The CDR3 is made up of 15 amino acids. The V gene end was trimmed by 6 bases and the J gene end by 0 bases; junction bases not matched to a gene: 5. The part of the CDR3 DNA that was read is TGTGCCAGCACCCTGGGGGGCCTTAACTATGCT. Its protein product is CASTLGGLNYA. In full, the CDR3 is CASTLGGLNYAEQFF.